The 29 T cell receptor beta chains listed next were all sequenced from one sample in a study of T cell repertoires in cytomegalovirus infection. Which antigens these TCRs recognize remains unknown. Via MiXCR, TCRdb re-called the reads, giving one row per CDR3 protein. The sample carries 250,000 to 300,000 distinct CDR3 sequences, approximately 22% recorded once. The sample in question was cultured PBMCs, obtained from culture after CMV antigen stimulation. The receptors were gathered from a human donor in good health (CMV status not recorded). Some clones in this sample may be carry-over from other donors' samples.

This clonotype appeared many times. DNA of the CDR3: TGTGCCAGCAGCCAACAGACTAGTCACAATGAGCAGTTCTTC. Translation gives CASSQQTSHNEQFF. This chain connects TRBV7-8 to TRBJ2-1, with D possibly being TRBD2 (6 bases). The CDR3 covers 14 residues. V lost 5 bases, J lost 5 bases, and 13 bases lay in between. Germline assignment: CDR1 SGHVS and CDR2 FQNEAQ.

This clonotype was picked up a small number of times. The V gene is TRBV6-2 or TRBV6-3, the J gene TRBJ2-1; D gene unclear. The V end was cut by 5 bases, the J end by 3 bases, with 14 bases between. Germline loops: CDR1 MNHEY, CDR2 SVGEGT. The CDR3 length is 15 residues. The CDR3 loop is CASSLRSPHYNEQFF. The CDR3 DNA sequence: TGTGCCAGCAGTCTTCGTAGCCCGCACTACAATGAGCAGTTCTTC.

CDR3 residues: CACSRSTNTEAFF. CDR3 bases: TGTGCCTGCTCCCGGTCGACGAACACTGAAGCTTTCTTT. This chain links TRBV10-3 with TRBJ1-1; D remains ambiguous. Germline V gene data show CDR1 as ENHRY and CDR2 as SYGVKD. The CDR3 is 13 residues long. Between the trimmed V and J ends, which lost 11 bases and 1 base, there was a span of 14 bases.

This clonotype was observed many times. The chain recombines TRBV10-3 with TRBJ1-2; possible D gene TRBD1, 5 bases. V gave up 7 bases and J gave up 6 bases, with 15 bases separating them. The CDR3 totals 13 residues. CDR1 ENHRY and CDR2 SYGVKD come from the germline V gene. CDR3 nucleotides: TGTGCCATCAACCAACCGGGACGCCATGGCTACACCTTC. Its translation is CAINQPGRHGYTF.

The chain is built from TRBV30 and TRBJ2-3; D remains ambiguous. V was shortened by 5 bases and J by 8 bases, with 32 bases between the two germline ends. The CDR3 length is 18 residues. The V gene's germline CDR1 is GTSNPN and CDR2 SVGIG (reference sequence). This CDR3 reads CAWVHPNYGNAVLGTQYF. The CDR3, as DNA: TGTGCCTGGGTCCACCCCAATTACGGAAATGCGGTCTTAGGTACGCAGTATTTT.

The genes are TRBV10-3 and TRBJ2-7; 11 nucleotides line up with TRBD1. The V gene end was trimmed by 3 bases and the J gene end by 3 bases; junction bases not matched to a gene: 1. Germline V gene data show CDR1 as ENHRY and CDR2 as SYGVKD. The CDR3 extends over 14 amino acids. The CDR3: CAISEGTGGYEQYF. The CDR3 bases are TGTGCCATCAGTGAAGGGACAGGGGGCTACGAGCAGTACTTC.

This clonotype was counted ten times or more. V gene TRBV7-2 combines with J gene TRBJ2-3; D unresolved. V was pared by 5 bases and J by 0 bases, with 3 bases between. The CDR3 length is 12 residues. Germline V lookup: CDR1 SGHTA, CDR2 FQGNSA. The CDR3, as DNA: TGTGCCAGCAGCGCTAGCACAGATACGCAGTATTTT. It is translated as CASSASTDTQYF. The full variable domain, completed using reference TRBV7-2 and TRBJ2-3, is GAGVSQSPSNKVTEKGKDVELRCDPISGHTALYWYRQSLGQGLEFLIYFQGNSAPDKSGLPSDRFSAERTGGSVSTLTIQRTQQEDSAVYLCASSASTDTQYFGPGTRLTVL.

This clonotype occurred a few times. CDR3 sequence: CASSLGGATHEQYV. The CDR3, as DNA: TGTGCCAGCAGCTTAGGGGGCGCAACCCACGAGCAGTACGTC. This chain joins TRBV7-9 and TRBJ2-7; D might be TRBD1 (5 bases). This CDR3 contains 14 residues. CDR1 is SEHNR, CDR2 FQNEAQ, per germline (reference sequence). The V and J ends lost 1 base and 5 bases respectively, with 12 bases between them.

This clonotype was counted many times. The chain is built from TRBV7-2 and TRBJ1-5; a possible D gene is TRBD1 (5 bases). Deletions cut 6 bases from V and 3 bases from J, with 15 bases between. This CDR3 has 15 amino acids. CDR1 and CDR2 from the germline V gene are SGHTA and FQGNSA. DNA for the CDR3: TGTGCCAGCAGGCGAAGGGGCCAGCCCAATCAGCCCCAGCATTTT. Residues: CASRRRGQPNQPQHF.

This clonotype was seen repeatedly, ten times or more. The chain uses TRBV7-2 and TRBJ1-6; D gene uncertain. Germline CDR1 reads SGHTA; CDR2 reads FQGNSA. The CDR3 has 16 amino acids. V was pared by 5 bases and J by 10 bases, with 21 bases between. The CDR3 sequence: CASSPDAVSHSSPLHF. DNA for the CDR3: TGTGCCAGCAGCCCCGATGCGGTTTCCCACAGCTCACCCCTCCACTTT.

The chain employs TRBV5-1 and TRBJ2-1; perhaps TRBD2 as D (7 bases). This CDR3 contains 15 residues. CDR1 and CDR2 (germline): SGHRS, YFSETQ. Trimming removed 7 bases at V and 4 bases at J, with 18 bases between. The CDR3: CASSRGGDTYNEQFF. The CDR3 DNA sequence: TGCGCCAGCTCGAGGGGGGGAGACACATACAATGAGCAGTTCTTC.

A few counts support this clonotype. The rearrangement joins TRBV7-2 to TRBJ2-1; D is ambiguous. The V and J ends lost 6 bases and 8 bases respectively, with 14 bases between them. The V gene's germline CDR1 is SGHTA and CDR2 FQGNSA. The CDR3 totals 13 residues. CDR3 sequence: CASRSTSPYEQFF. For the CDR3, the DNA is TGTGCCAGCAGATCTACTTCCCCCTATGAGCAGTTCTTC.

This clonotype was counted a few times. The CDR3 nucleotides are TGTGCCAGCAGTGGGCTAGCGGGATCGGATGAGCAGTTCTTC. Protein: CASSGLAGSDEQFF. The V call is TRBV6-1, the J call TRBJ2-1; 9 bases are shared with TRBD2. This CDR3 contains 14 residues. The trim removed 4 bases at V and 8 bases at J, leaving 6 bases unmatched. Germline V gives CDR1 MNHNS, CDR2 SASEGT.

This clonotype turned up a few times. This chain connects TRBV29-1 to TRBJ2-2; D gene ambiguous. Trimming shortened V by 4 bases and J by 5 bases, and 5 bases separated the two germline ends. Germline CDR1 is SQVTM and CDR2 is ANQGSEA. CDR3 size: 11 residues. The CDR3 region has the DNA TGCAGCGTTGTGAGAACCGGGGAGCTGTTTTTT. Residues: CSVVRTGELFF.

In DNA, the CDR3 is TGTGCCAGCAGCCCCCGGACTAGCGGCTTCACAGATACGCAGTATTTT. Protein product: CASSPRTSGFTDTQYF. The chain employs TRBV5-8 and TRBJ2-3; 10 positions match TRBD2. The V gene's germline CDR1 is SGHTS and CDR2 YDEGEE. V dropped 4 bases and J dropped 2; count of bases not matched to a gene: 7. This CDR3 region has 16 residues.

This clonotype has a count of ten or more. The chain is built from TRBV7-2 and TRBJ2-3; 16 nucleotides align to TRBD2. J was trimmed by 4 bases and V by 6 bases; bases with no gene match: 7. This CDR3 has 17 residues. The V gene's germline CDR1 is SGHTA and CDR2 FQGNSA. CDR3 nucleotides: TGTGCCAGCAGTCCCCCGGGACTAGCGGGAGGGGCAGATACGCAGTATTTT. Protein sequence: CASSPPGLAGGADTQYF.

The chain has TRBV28 and TRBJ2-2, with D possibly being TRBD1 (5 bases). CDR1 and CDR2 from the germline V gene are MDHEN and SYDVKM. V lost 8 bases, J lost 6 bases, and 16 bases lay in between. The CDR3 spans 14 residues. Here the CDR3 DNA reads TGTGCCAGCGGCATACCCAGGGATTCCGGGGAGCTGTTTTTT. Its protein product is CASGIPRDSGELFF. Filled out from reference TRBV28 and TRBJ2-2, the complete variable domain reads DVKVTQSSRYLVKRTGEKVFLECVQDMDHENMFWYRQDPGLGLRLIYFSYDVKMKEKGDIPEGYSVSREKKERFSLILESASTNQTSMYLCASGIPRDSGELFFGEGSRLTVL.

This clonotype was seen more than once but under ten times. J is TRBJ2-2 and V is TRBV27; no definite D call. Trimming stripped 0 bases from V and 1 base from J, with 15 bases between. Germline lookup yields CDR1 MNHEY and CDR2 SMNVEV (reference sequence). This CDR3 contains 18 residues. As DNA, the CDR3 is TGTGCCAGCAGTTTATCACGCGGCAGAGCACTGAACACCGGGGAGCTGTTTTTT. Translating it yields CASSLSRGRALNTGELFF.

This chain joins TRBV4-1 and TRBJ1-3; D not certain. V was pared by 3 bases and J by 4 bases, with 7 bases between. Germline loops: CDR1 MGHRA, CDR2 YSYEKL. The length of the CDR3 is 13 residues. The CDR3 loop reads CASSHVGGNTIYF. CDR3 DNA: TGCGCCAGCAGCCACGTTGGGGGAAACACCATATATTTT.

This chain links TRBV7-8 with TRBJ2-7; the match to TRBD2 covers 8 bases. The V segment lost 7 bases and the J segment 2 bases; nucleotides outside the gene matches: 7. The CDR3 is 14 residues long. Per the germline V gene, CDR1 is SGHVS and CDR2 is FQNEAQ. This CDR3 reads CASTVAGLAYEQYF. CDR3 DNA sequence: TGTGCCAGCACGGTAGCGGGGTTAGCCTACGAGCAGTACTTC.

This sequence joins TRBV4-1 and TRBJ2-1, with D unclear. Germline-derived CDR1 and CDR2 are MGHRA and YSYEKL. The CDR3 loop spans 14 amino acids. V lost 0 bases and J 3 bases, leaving 6 bases between the germline ends. In DNA, the CDR3 is TGCGCCAGCAGCCAAGATCGACTCTACAATGAGCAGTTCTTC. Amino acids: CASSQDRLYNEQFF.

A remark on this clonotype: Sequence at one end of the junction differs from germline and may be a read error. The rearrangement joins TRBV4-1 to TRBJ2-1; 13 bases are a match to TRBD2. Germline-derived CDR1 and CDR2 are MGHRA and YSYEKL. The CDR3 loop spans 16 amino acids. The CDR3 nucleotides are TGCGCCAGCAGCAAAGAAGGGACTAGCGGGATGAATGAGCAGTTCTTC. The encoded protein is CASSKEGTSGMNEQFF.

This clonotype was observed a few times. The V gene is TRBV12-3 or TRBV12-4, the J gene TRBJ2-5, with D perhaps TRBD2 (5 bases). The CDR3 consists of 14 residues. V shed 3 bases and J shed 9 bases, with 17 bases lying between them. As DNA, the CDR3 is TGTGCCAGCAGTTTCGGAAGCGACTACGGGGCCCAGTACTTC. This codes for CASSFGSDYGAQYF.

The sample holds many counts of this clonotype. This rearrangement joins TRBV7-9 to TRBJ1-1, with D possibly being TRBD1 (5 bases). Germline CDR1 SEHNR, CDR2 FQNEAQ (reference sequence). Trimming pared 3 bases from V and 4 bases from J, leaving 9 bases between. The CDR3 has 13 amino acids. The CDR3 DNA is TGTGCCAGCAGCTTGGGGGGGAGCACTGAAGCTTTCTTT. Amino acid sequence: CASSLGGSTEAFF.

This rearrangement joins TRBV5-1 to TRBJ2-7; TRBD2 matches 11 bases. V shed 4 bases, J shed 6 bases, and the junction held 9 bases outside the gene matches. Germline V gene data show CDR1 as SGHRS and CDR2 as YFSETQ. This CDR3 is built from 15 residues. CDR3 sequence (DNA): TGCGCCAGCAGCAGGTCTCTAGCGGGAGGCCGCGAGCAGTACTTC. Residues: CASSRSLAGGREQYF.

This clonotype has a handful of counts. The V call is TRBV19, the J call TRBJ1-5, with 8 bases that match TRBD1. CDR3 size: 16 residues. The V gene end was trimmed by 5 bases and the J gene end by 4 bases; junction bases not matched to a gene: 10. Germline V CDR1 and CDR2: LNHDA, SQIVND (reference sequence). In nucleotides, the CDR3 is TGTGCCAGTAGTCTCTCCGGACAGGGAAGGAATCAGCCCCAGCATTTT. Residues: CASSLSGQGRNQPQHF. Supplemented by reference TRBV19 and TRBJ1-5, the full variable domain reads DGGITQSPKYLFRKEGQNVTLSCEQNLNHDAMYWYRQDPGQGLRLIYYSQIVNDFQKGDIAEGYSVSREKKESFPLTVTSAQKNPTAFYLCASSLSGQGRNQPQHFGDGTRLSIL.

This clonotype occurred many times. This sequence joins TRBV7-2 and TRBJ1-2; 7 bases agree with TRBD1. Per germline, CDR1 SGHTA and CDR2 FQGNSA. The J segment lost 1 base and the V segment lost 2 bases, leaving 7 bases of the junction unmatched. CDR3 length equals 16 residues. The CDR3 DNA follows: TGTGCCAGCAGCTTAATTGGGGCAGGGGGTAACTATGGCTACACCTTC. This translates into CASSLIGAGGNYGYTF.

This sequence joins TRBV6-1 and TRBJ1-1; D gene ambiguous. Looked up from germline, CDR1 is MNHNS and CDR2 is SASEGT. The CDR3 is made up of 16 amino acids. Trimming removed 5 bases from V and 0 bases from J, with 16 bases in between. The CDR3 DNA reads as TGTGCCAGCAGTCGAAGGGCCTCTCCCATGAACACTGAAGCTTTCTTT. Translation gives CASSRRASPMNTEAFF.

Only a few counts were recorded for this clonotype. The chain combines TRBV6-1 with TRBJ2-5, with a tentative D call TRBD2 (6 bases). The CDR3 is made up of 13 amino acids. CDR1 and CDR2 (germline): MNHNS, SASEGT. Trimming pared 4 bases from V and 4 bases from J, leaving 10 bases between. As DNA, the CDR3 is TGTGCCAGCAGTGGAGGCGGGATAGAGACCCAGTACTTC. As protein: CASSGGGIETQYF.